This T cell receptor beta chain was retrieved from a study of T cell changes during pregnancy in multiple sclerosis. The V gene's germline CDR1 is LNHNV and CDR2 YYDKDF (reference sequence). V dropped 3 bases and J dropped 5 bases, with 16 bases sitting between them. This CDR3 has 15 residues. Method: immunoSEQ multiplex PCR; TCRdb's copy keeps in-frame clones and lacks some. The table includes fewer than 85,000 clones, around 90% detected once. This chain joins TRBV15 and TRBJ1-2; D possibly corresponds to TRBD1 (6 bases). Sequencing used peripheral blood, obtained in the first trimester of pregnancy. The receptor's source is a female donor in good health, enrolled as a control in a pregnancy study. The CDR3 bases are TGTGCCACCAGCAGTTACAGGGCTTCCCCTTATGGCTACACCTTC. It codes for CATSSYRASPYGYTF.